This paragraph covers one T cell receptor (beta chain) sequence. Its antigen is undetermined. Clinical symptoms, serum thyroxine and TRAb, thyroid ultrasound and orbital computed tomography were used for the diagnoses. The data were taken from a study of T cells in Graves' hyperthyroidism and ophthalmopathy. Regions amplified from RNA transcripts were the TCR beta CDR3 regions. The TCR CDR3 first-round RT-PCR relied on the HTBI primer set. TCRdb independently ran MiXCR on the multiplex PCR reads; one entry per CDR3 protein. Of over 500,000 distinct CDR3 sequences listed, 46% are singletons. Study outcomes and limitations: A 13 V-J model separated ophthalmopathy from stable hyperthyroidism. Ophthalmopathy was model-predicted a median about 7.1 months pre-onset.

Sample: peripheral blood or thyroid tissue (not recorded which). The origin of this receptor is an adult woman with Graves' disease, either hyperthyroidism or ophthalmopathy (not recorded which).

CDR3 sequence (DNA): TGTGCCAGCGCGGGAGGGACCACAGATACGCAGTATTTT. Its protein product is CASAGGTTDTQYF. The chain combines TRBV2 with TRBJ2-3; the match to TRBD2 covers 9 bases. This CDR3 is 13 amino acids long. From germline, CDR1 is SNHLY and CDR2 FYNNEI. V lost 8 bases, J lost 2 bases, and 2 bases stayed unmatched.